This TCR beta chain was captured by sequencing in a study of blood T cell repertoires in COVID-19. As for the study in general: In each case, the material was cDNA or gDNA derived from T cells, B-cell-depleted T cells, or PBMCs.

Germline assignment: CDR1 LGHDT and CDR2 YNNKEL (reference sequence). This CDR3 spans 18 amino acids. V lost 4 bases, J lost 6 bases, and 16 bases stayed unmatched. Profiling relied on immunoSEQ multiplex PCR, and the TCRdb table lists in-frame clones only, not all of them. The top ten clones hold roughly 12% of a sample with about 64,000 clones, 82% of them seen once. The source of this sequence is a human donor in a cohort sampled during active COVID-19. The sample consisted of peripheral blood. The V call is TRBV3-1 (or the pseudogene TRBV3-2), the J call TRBJ2-3; 10 positions match TRBD2. CDR3 DNA: TGTGCCAGCAGCCCATTTGGGATAGCGGGGGGCCTCAGGGATACGCAGTATTTT. Protein sequence: CASSPFGIAGGLRDTQYF.